Reported below is one TCR beta chain. Its antigen is unknown. No base-level quality is on record; no much larger clone is a single base apart. The data were obtained in a study of CD8+ T cells in alopecia areata (dated 2018 in TCRdb). Turning to the overall study: Treated patients were enrolled in an open-label pilot trial of oral tofacitinib, 5 to 10 mg twice daily, for moderate-to-severe alopecia areata. Biopsies were taken from tofacitinib-treated patients at baseline and again at 4 and 24 weeks into treatment, and several of those patients also had a later scalp biopsy. TCRbeta CDR3 regions were amplified by immunoSEQ multiplex PCR with 35 Vbeta forward and 13 Jbeta reverse primers. Clonality in the scalp was compared among normal scalp (n=4), patchy alopecia areata scalp (n=8), and alopecia totalis/universalis scalp (n=8). Patients stayed on tofacitinib for 6 to 18 months and then had 6 months of follow-up off drug so that delayed response and recurrence could be assessed. The RNA source kit depended on sample type: the PAXgene miRNA kit for fixed scalp, the miRNeasy kit for PBMCs, and the RNeasy kit for mouse skin. To study T cell clonal expansion in alopecia areata, the researchers applied high-throughput TCRbeta sequencing to both the C3H/HeJ mouse model and human patients. In humans, TCRbeta sequencing was performed on scalp tissue and on sorted CD4+ and CD8+ peripheral blood T cells from healthy controls and from patients with patchy or totalis/universalis alopecia areata.

What the research found in general, with its limitations: Compared with normal scalp, lesional scalp had higher clonality and more expanded CD8+ clones, particularly in alopecia totalis/universalis, a pattern that suggests antigenic drive. TCR sequences shared between patients were less clear than in mice, possibly partly because of HLA diversity in the patient population. Unlike mouse skin, where gammadelta T cells dominate, normal human skin contains resident alphabeta T cells that get sequenced too, which complicates analysis of the scalp TCR repertoire.

The time point label of this sample denotes: baseline before oral tofacitinib. Peripheral blood and lesional scalp punch biopsies were obtained from patients with alopecia areata. PBMCs were separated by density centrifugation and stained for CD3, CD4 and CD8, after which CD4+ and CD8+ T cells were sorted on a FACSAria. The library was prepared using the immunoSEQ multiplex PCR assay. For TCR sequencing, RNA was extracted from every sample and reverse transcribed into cDNA to serve as template. First-strand cDNA was synthesized with SuperScript III using a 2:1 mix of oligo-dT and random hexamers. A synthetic immune receptor repertoire was used to gauge amplification bias, and whatever bias remained was removed computationally. In the authors' own workflow: Raw reads were preprocessed for error removal, and CDR3 was defined according to IMGT conventions as running from the conserved cysteine to phenylalanine. Clonality was calculated as 1 minus Shannon entropy normalized by log2 of the number of productive unique TCRs. CD4 or CD8 identity of scalp clones was inferred by cross-referencing scalp TCRbeta sequences with sorted blood CD4 and CD8 repertoires. TCRdb stores this immuneACCESS table with in-frame sequences only. Part of the clones is absent; in the studies checked, under half of the shortfall reflects unresolved V genes, and no reason is known for the rest. V and J calls and clone size are copied from that table; D and trimming were computed from the DNA. The sample data list around 250,000 clones, and under 70% of these were observed just once. The top ten clones comprise 1% to 1.5% of the sample.

Measured from the cysteine to the phenylalanine, the CDR3 is 11 residues long. Left in the record is the CDR3 DNA by itself, 33 bases read in frame from the first base. Reading the germline V gene (reference sequence) gives CDR1 MNHNY and CDR2 SVGAGI. The V end loses 7 bases and the J end loses 7 bases, and a stretch of 7 bases separates them. The sample here was CD4+ T cells sorted from blood, taken at week 0. The sequence derives from a human donor with alopecia areata. Recombination joined TRBV6-6 with TRBJ1-4; no D gene can be assigned with confidence. The nucleotide sequence reads as follows: TGTGCCAGCACCCCGGGTGAAAAACTGTTTTTT. It encodes CASTPGEKLFF.